This entry lists 21 T cell receptor beta chains sequenced from one sample in a study of cytomegalovirus exposure and HLA in healthy donors. The study ran its PCR with 60 Vbeta and 13 Jbeta primers. Profiled with immunoSEQ multiplex PCR; TCRdb holds only in-frame clones, not every one. This sample's clone table lists 53,000 or so clones. Sequenced sample: PBMCs. The origin of the receptors is a man younger than 35 in good health and CMV-seropositive.

The CDR3 DNA follows: TGTGCCAGTAGTATTCGGGGAACGGGACAGGGCCCTGGAAACACCATATATTTT. It codes for CASSIRGTGQGPGNTIYF. The chain recombines TRBV19 with TRBJ1-3; TRBD1 matches 9 bases. The CDR3 loop spans 18 amino acids. Germline-derived CDR1 and CDR2 are LNHDA and SQIVND (reference sequence). With V trimmed by 3 bases and J by 2 bases, 11 bases remained unmatched.

This sequence joins TRBV2 and TRBJ2-7, with 8 nucleotides matching TRBD1. V was clipped by 6 bases and J by 2 bases; unmatched bases: 6. CDR3 size: 14 residues. Germline-derived CDR1 and CDR2 are SNHLY and FYNNEI. CDR3 nucleotide sequence: TGTGCCAGCAGAACGGGACAGGCTACCTACGAGCAGTACTTC. This sequence encodes CASRTGQATYEQYF.

The chain joins TRBV7-7 to TRBJ2-2; 7 bases align to TRBD1. This CDR3 has 13 amino acids. Germline CDR1 is SSHAT and CDR2 is FNYEAQ (reference sequence). Losses at the gene ends were 4 bases for V and 6 bases for J; bases not matched to a gene: 2. The CDR3 DNA reads TGTGCCAGCAGCTCCGACAGGGCCGGGGAGCTGTTTTTT. Translation: CASSSDRAGELFF.

This clone is deemed medium-sized by its frequency. The rearrangement links TRBV2 to TRBJ2-3, with 7 nucleotides matching TRBD2. The CDR3 contains 15 residues. J gave up 3 bases and V 2 bases, and 5 bases lay outside the gene matches. Germline lookup yields CDR1 SNHLY and CDR2 FYNNEI. CDR3 bases: TGTGCCAGCAGTGAAAGGACTAGTGTGACAGATACGCAGTATTTT. Translation gives CASSERTSVTDTQYF.

For this clone: The junction does not match germline at one end; this may be a read error. The CDR3 sequence is CAISESQGSQLF. The CDR3 nucleotides are TGTGCCATCAGTGAGTCTCAGGGTTCCCAGCTCTTC. This sequence joins TRBV10-3 and TRBJ2-1; weak D call: TRBD1 (5 bases). The CDR3 consists of 12 residues. The germline V gene encodes CDR1 ENHRY and CDR2 SYGVKD.

V usage is TRBV27 and J usage is TRBJ2-1, with 12 positions matching TRBD2. Per germline, CDR1 MNHEY and CDR2 SMNVEV (reference sequence). V gave up 6 bases and J gave up 4 bases; unmatched junction bases: 1. This CDR3 is 14 amino acids long. The DNA of the CDR3 is TGTGCCAGCAGCGGGACTAGCGGGTACAATGAGCAGTTCTTC. This gives the protein CASSGTSGYNEQFF.

J is TRBJ2-7 and V is TRBV29-1, with 8 bases aligning to TRBD2. The V segment lost 5 bases and the J segment 6 bases; nucleotides outside the gene matches: 15. Germline CDR1 SQVTM, CDR2 ANQGSEA. This CDR3 is built from 15 residues. The CDR3 DNA follows: TGCAGCGTTCTGACTAGCGAGGGCCTTCGCGTCGAGCAGTACTTC. Translation gives CSVLTSEGLRVEQYF.

The chain recombines TRBV6-1 with TRBJ1-2, with D maybe TRBD1 (5 bases). The CDR3 extends over 13 amino acids. With 1 base removed from V and 4 bases from J, the gap between germline ends came to 7 bases. In germline, CDR1 is MNHNS, CDR2 SASEGT. The CDR3 loop is CASSEEDIYGYTF. The CDR3, as DNA: TGTGCCAGCAGTGAAGAGGACATCTATGGCTACACCTTC.

The chain has TRBV6-5 and TRBJ1-5; the D gene is possibly TRBD1 (5 bases). V was clipped by 6 bases and J by 0 bases, with 9 bases between them. This CDR3 comprises 14 residues. Germline-derived CDR1 and CDR2 are MNHEY and SVGAGI. CDR3 in amino acids: CASSPGHSNQPQHF. CDR3 in DNA: TGTGCCAGCAGCCCCGGACATAGCAATCAGCCCCAGCATTTT.

The chain carries TRBV7-3 and TRBJ1-2; TRBD1 is a possible D gene (6 bases). CDR1 SGHTA and CDR2 FQGTGA come from the germline V gene. CDR3 size: 14 residues. V lost 4 bases to trimming and J lost 4 bases, with 13 bases between them. The CDR3 DNA follows: TGTGCCAGCAGCTGGACAGCTGCCTTCTATGGCTACACCTTC. It specifies CASSWTAAFYGYTF.

This chain links TRBV30 with TRBJ1-3; D call uncertain. The germline CDR1 and CDR2 sequences are GTSNPN and SVGIG (reference sequence). This CDR3 region has 14 residues. Trimming stripped 2 bases from V and 1 base from J, with 9 bases between. The CDR3 bases are TGTGCCTGGAGTCCTAGACGGTCTGGAAACACCATATATTTT. Translating gives CAWSPRRSGNTIYF.

The chain recombines TRBV7-8 with TRBJ1-3; unclear D gene. There are 17 residues in the CDR3. Germline CDR1 is SGHVS and CDR2 is FQNEAQ. The germline V and J ends were trimmed by 4 bases and 0 bases, with 16 bases remaining between them. CDR3 sequence: CASSSSSRQYSGNTIYF. In DNA, the CDR3 is TGTGCCAGCAGCTCCTCGTCGAGGCAGTACTCTGGAAACACCATATATTTT. Using reference TRBV7-8 and TRBJ1-3 for the parts outside the CDR3, the full variable domain is GAGVSQSPRYKVAKRGQDVALRCDPISGHVSLFWYQQALGQGPEFLTYFQNEAQLDKSGLPSDRFFAERPEGSVSTLKIQRTQQEDSAVYLCASSSSSRQYSGNTIYFGEGSWLTVV.

The chain links TRBV19 to TRBJ1-5, with 7 bases aligning to TRBD1. Germline CDR1 is LNHDA and CDR2 is SQIVND (reference sequence). V was pared by 6 bases and J by 2 bases, with 4 bases of the junction left unmatched. CDR3 length: 14 residues. The CDR3 DNA follows: TGTGCCAGTAGCCATACAGGGGGCAATCAGCCCCAGCATTTT. It specifies CASSHTGGNQPQHF. The entire variable domain, with the rest obtained from reference TRBV19 and TRBJ1-5, is as follows: DGGITQSPKYLFRKEGQNVTLSCEQNLNHDAMYWYRQDPGQGLRLIYYSQIVNDFQKGDIAEGYSVSREKKESFPLTVTSAQKNPTAFYLCASSHTGGNQPQHFGDGTRLSIL.

The chain links TRBV27 to TRBJ2-1; TRBD2 matches at 10 bases. Germline trimming cut 5 bases from V and 5 bases from J; bases unmatched to any gene: 9. The CDR3 loop spans 16 amino acids. Germline CDR1 is MNHEY and CDR2 is SMNVEV (reference sequence). CDR3 DNA: TGTGCCAGCAGTACCCGGACTAGCGGAAGACACAATGAGCAGTTCTTC. This translates into CASSTRTSGRHNEQFF.

The chain is built from TRBV7-6 and TRBJ2-5, with unresolved D. Germline-derived CDR1 and CDR2 are SGHVS and FNYEAQ. Trimming stripped 1 base from V and 4 bases from J, with 19 bases between. The CDR3 loop spans 17 amino acids. Written as DNA, the CDR3 is TGTGCCAGCAGCTTAGTGGTTGGTGGGCCGTCAGGAGAGACCCAGTACTTC. It specifies CASSLVVGGPSGETQYF.

The chain couples TRBV6-5 to TRBJ2-1; TRBD2 matches 10 bases. This CDR3 comprises 15 residues. Germline-derived CDR1 and CDR2 are MNHEY and SVGAGI. With V trimmed by 5 bases and J by 4 bases, 5 bases remained unmatched. CDR3 loop: CASSTGTSEYNEQFF. The CDR3 nucleotides are TGTGCCAGCAGTACCGGGACTAGCGAATACAATGAGCAGTTCTTC.

The rearrangement joins TRBV5-1 to TRBJ2-2; 11 bases align to TRBD2. The CDR3 is 16 residues long. The V segment lost 2 bases and the J segment 4 bases; nucleotides outside the gene matches: 4. Per the germline V gene, CDR1 is SGHRS and CDR2 is YFSETQ. CDR3 coding DNA: TGCGCCAGCAGCTTTTATAGCGGGAGGGGCACCGGGGAGCTGTTTTTT. It is translated as CASSFYSGRGTGELFF.

The V call is TRBV11-3, the J call TRBJ1-1; 7 nucleotides align to TRBD1. V trimming: 4 bases; J trimming: 3 bases; junction bases outside the gene matches: 2. Germline V gene data show CDR1 as SGHNT and CDR2 as YENEEA. The CDR3 totals 13 residues. The CDR3 loop is CASSSQGDTEAFF. CDR3 nucleotides: TGTGCCAGCAGCTCGCAGGGGGACACTGAAGCTTTCTTT.

The rearrangement links TRBV4-1 to TRBJ2-5, with 11 bases fitting TRBD2. Gene TRBJ2-7 matches the end of the DNA better, so the J call may be wrong. This CDR3 has 17 amino acids. Germline CDR1 reads MGHRA; CDR2 reads YSYEKL. The CDR3 sequence is CASSQVHRLAGSYEQYF. The CDR3 nucleotides are TGCGCCAGCAGCCAAGTCCACCGACTAGCGGGATCCTACGAGCAGTACTTC.

This chain uses TRBV7-9 with TRBJ2-7, with 10 bases identical to TRBD2. V dropped 5 bases and J dropped 3; count of bases not matched to a gene: 10. CDR3 length: 16 residues. Germline V gives CDR1 SEHNR, CDR2 FQNEAQ (reference sequence). The CDR3 DNA follows: TGTGCCAGCAGCGGGAAGGGGATAGCGGGAGGCTACGAGCAGTACTTC. Translating it yields CASSGKGIAGGYEQYF.

The genes are TRBV5-6 and TRBJ2-5; D remains unclear. The V end lost 4 bases, the J end lost 5 bases, and 12 bases lay between the germline ends. This CDR3 has 13 amino acids. Per the germline V gene, CDR1 is SGHDT and CDR2 is YYEEEE. The CDR3 here is CASSRPPGETQYF. DNA of the CDR3: TGTGCCAGCAGCCGGCCGCCGGGTGAGACCCAGTACTTC.